A selection of T cell receptor beta chains follows, all from one sample in a study of shared clonotypes between healthy human individuals. The protocol was immunoSEQ multiplex PCR, while the TCRdb copy is restricted to in-frame clones and leaves out a portion. The sample carries around 600,000 clones, approximately 96% recorded once. Sequencing was performed on naive CD8+ T cells sorted from blood. These receptors originate from a woman aged 25 to 39 in good health. Each CDR3 is given with its conserved first and last residue. A D gene is named only where the DNA matches it firmly. Size values are once, few and many counts, or a class for expanded clones, and some rows have none.

>TRBV27|NA|TRBD2|TRBJ2-7
TGTGCCAGCAGTTTGCTACTAGCGGGAGGGCCGCGGGAGCAGTACTTC
CASSLLLAGGPREQYF
>TRBV5-1|NA|TRBD1|TRBJ2-7
TGCGCCAGCAGCTTGGCGGAGCAGGGGGCTTACGAGCAGTACTTC
CASSLAEQGAYEQYF
>TRBV5-4|once|NA|TRBJ2-7
TGTGCCAGCAGCTTGGACGTCGCGGTGGGAGAGGAGCAGTACTTC
CASSLDVAVGEEQYF
>TRBV11-2|NA|NA|TRBJ2-7
TGTGCCAGCAGCGCGTCAGGAGCGGGCTTTTCCGAGCAGTACTTC
CASSASGAGFSEQYF
>TRBV11-2|NA|NA|TRBJ2-7
TGTGCCAGCAGCTTAGCACTAGCAGACTACTACGAGCAGTACTTC
CASSLALADYYEQYF
>TRBV6-5|NA|NA|TRBJ1-1
TGTGCCAGCAGTTACGGTAAACAGGTAATGAACACTGAAGCTTTCTTT
CASSYGKQVMNTEAFF
>TRBV18|NA|NA|TRBJ2-3
TGTGCCAGCTCACCACTTGGAGGGGCGAACACAGATACGCAGTATTTT
CASSPLGGANTDTQYF
>TRBV5-1|NA|NA|TRBJ2-7
TGCGCCAGCAGCGTTGACAGAGCAGGGACCTACGAGCAGTACTTC
CASSVDRAGTYEQYF
>TRBV2|NA|NA|TRBJ1-5
TGTGCCAGCACAGAAAGACCCACTGAACGTCAGCCCCAGCATTTT
CASTERPTERQPQHF
>TRBV28|once|NA|TRBJ1-3
TGTGCCAGCAGTTTCCCAGGAAGAAACACCATATATTTT
CASSFPGRNTIYF
>TRBV28|NA|NA|TRBJ2-3
TGTGCCAGCAGTTTGCCCGGGGACTTAAGCACAGATACGCAGTATTTT
CASSLPGDLSTDTQYF
>TRBV19|NA|NA|TRBJ2-2
TGTGCCAGTAGTCTAGGGCCCGACGCCGGGGAGCTGTTTTTT
CASSLGPDAGELFF
>TRBV7-6|once|NA|TRBJ2-3
TGTGCCAGCAGCTCCCTAGATACGCAGTATTTT
CASSSLDTQYF
>TRBV28|NA|NA|TRBJ1-1
TGTGCCAGCAGTTTATCTGTCGAGGCATTGAACACTGAAGCTTTCTTT
CASSLSVEALNTEAFF
>TRBV18|NA|NA|TRBJ1-5
TGTGCCAGCTCACCGGATCAGCCCCAGCATTTT
CASSPDQPQHF
>TRBV19|NA|NA|TRBJ2-7
TGTGCCAGTAGTATCTTGGGGACAAGCTCCTACGAGCAGTACTTC
CASSILGTSSYEQYF
>TRBV11-2|NA|NA|TRBJ2-7
TGTGCCAGCAGCTTCGGGGTCTACGAGCAGTACTTC
CASSFGVYEQYF
>TRBV27|NA|NA|TRBJ2-2
TGTGCCAGCAGTTTATCGCAGGGGTTCGGGGAGCTGTTTTTT
CASSLSQGFGELFF
>TRBV5-4|NA|NA|TRBJ2-5
TGTGCCAGCAGCTTGGGTGCAGGGCAGACCCAGTACTTC
CASSLGAGQTQYF
>TRBV7-9|NA|NA|TRBJ2-7
TGTGCCAGCATGGGACCGGGATTCTACGAGCAGTACTTC
CASMGPGFYEQYF
>TRBV30|NA|NA|TRBJ2-7
TGTGCTTCACATGACCTTTCGGAGCAGTACTTC
CASHDLSEQYF
>TRBV27|NA|TRBD2|TRBJ2-7
TGTGCCAGCAGTCCGGGACTAGGTTCCTACGAGCAGTACTTC
CASSPGLGSYEQYF
>TRBV27|NA|NA|TRBJ1-5
TGTGCCAGCAGTCCAGGGCAGGGGAATCAGCCCCAGCATTTT
CASSPGQGNQPQHF
>TRBV5-1|NA|NA|TRBJ2-7
TGCGCCAGCAGCTTGGATGGGGGGACCTCCTACGAGCAGTACTTC
CASSLDGGTSYEQYF
>TRBV29-1|NA|NA|TRBJ2-2
TGCAGCGTTGATTTGGCCGGGGGCACCGGGGAGCTGTTTTTT
CSVDLAGGTGELFF
>TRBV5-5|NA|NA|TRBJ1-1
TGTGCCAGCAGCTTGGTAGAATTTGAAGCTTTCTTT
CASSLVEFEAFF